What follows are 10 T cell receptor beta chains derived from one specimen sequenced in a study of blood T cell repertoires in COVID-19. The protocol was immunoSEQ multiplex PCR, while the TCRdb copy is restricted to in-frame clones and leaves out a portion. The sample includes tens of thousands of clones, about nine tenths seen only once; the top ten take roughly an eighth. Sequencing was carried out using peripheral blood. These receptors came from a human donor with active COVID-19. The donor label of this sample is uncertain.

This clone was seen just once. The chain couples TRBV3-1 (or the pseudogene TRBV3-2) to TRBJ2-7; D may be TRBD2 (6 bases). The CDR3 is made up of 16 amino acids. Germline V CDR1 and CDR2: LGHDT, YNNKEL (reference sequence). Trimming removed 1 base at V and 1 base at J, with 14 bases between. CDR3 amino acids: CASSQAGGVQSYEQYF. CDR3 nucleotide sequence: TGTGCCAGCAGCCAAGCGGGCGGGGTTCAGTCCTACGAGCAGTACTTC.

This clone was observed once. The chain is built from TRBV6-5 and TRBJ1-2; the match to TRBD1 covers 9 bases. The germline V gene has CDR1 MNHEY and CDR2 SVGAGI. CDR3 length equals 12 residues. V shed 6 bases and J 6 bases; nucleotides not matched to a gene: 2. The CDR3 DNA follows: TGTGCCAGCAGGAGACAGGGGGATGGCTACACCTTC. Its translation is CASRRQGDGYTF.

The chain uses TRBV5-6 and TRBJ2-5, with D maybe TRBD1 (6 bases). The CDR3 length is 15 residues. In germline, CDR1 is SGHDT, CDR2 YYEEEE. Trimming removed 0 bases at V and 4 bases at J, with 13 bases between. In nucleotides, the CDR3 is TGTGCCAGCAGCTTGGTGGGGGCGGGTGGAGAGACCCAGTACTTC. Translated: CASSLVGAGGETQYF.

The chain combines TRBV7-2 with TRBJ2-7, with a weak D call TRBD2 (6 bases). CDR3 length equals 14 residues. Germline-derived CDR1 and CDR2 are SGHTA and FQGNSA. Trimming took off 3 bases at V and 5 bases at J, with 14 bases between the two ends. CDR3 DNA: TGTGCCAGCAGCTTCGGGGGACGCCAAGACGAGCAGTACTTC. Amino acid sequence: CASSFGGRQDEQYF. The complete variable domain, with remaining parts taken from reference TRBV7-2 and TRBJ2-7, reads GAGVSQSPSNKVTEKGKDVELRCDPISGHTALYWYRQSLGQGLEFLIYFQGNSAPDKSGLPSDRFSAERTGGSVSTLTIQRTQQEDSAVYLCASSFGGRQDEQYFGPGTRLTVT.

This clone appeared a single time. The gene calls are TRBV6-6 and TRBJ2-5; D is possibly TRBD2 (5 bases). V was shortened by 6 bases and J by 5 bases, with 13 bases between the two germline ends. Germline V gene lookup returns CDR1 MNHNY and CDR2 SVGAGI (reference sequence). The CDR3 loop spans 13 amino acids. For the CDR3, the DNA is TGTGCCAGCAGAAGACCTACGGGGGAGACCCAGTACTTC. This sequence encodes CASRRPTGETQYF.

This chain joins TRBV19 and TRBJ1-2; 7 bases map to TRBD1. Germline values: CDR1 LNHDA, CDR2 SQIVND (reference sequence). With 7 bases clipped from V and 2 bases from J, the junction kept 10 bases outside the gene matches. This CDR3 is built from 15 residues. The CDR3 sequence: CASTTATGLNYGYTF. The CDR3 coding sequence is TGTGCCAGTACCACGGCGACAGGGTTAAACTATGGCTACACCTTC. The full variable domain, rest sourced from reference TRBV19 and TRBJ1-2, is DGGITQSPKYLFRKEGQNVTLSCEQNLNHDAMYWYRQDPGQGLRLIYYSQIVNDFQKGDIAEGYSVSREKKESFPLTVTSAQKNPTAFYLCASTTATGLNYGYTFGSGTRLTVV.

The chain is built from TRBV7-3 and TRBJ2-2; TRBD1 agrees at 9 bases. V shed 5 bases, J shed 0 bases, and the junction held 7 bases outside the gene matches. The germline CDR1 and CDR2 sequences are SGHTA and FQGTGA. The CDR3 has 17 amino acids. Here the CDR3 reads CASSPGQGHTNTGELFF. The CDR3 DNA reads TGTGCCAGCAGCCCAGGACAGGGGCACACGAACACCGGGGAGCTGTTTTTT.

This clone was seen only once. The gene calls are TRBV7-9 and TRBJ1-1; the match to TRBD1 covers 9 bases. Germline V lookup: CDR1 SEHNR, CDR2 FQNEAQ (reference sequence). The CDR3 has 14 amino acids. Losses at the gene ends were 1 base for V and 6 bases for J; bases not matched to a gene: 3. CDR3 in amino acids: CASSLVGQGPEAFF. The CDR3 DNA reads TGTGCCAGCAGCTTAGTGGGACAGGGCCCTGAAGCTTTCTTT.

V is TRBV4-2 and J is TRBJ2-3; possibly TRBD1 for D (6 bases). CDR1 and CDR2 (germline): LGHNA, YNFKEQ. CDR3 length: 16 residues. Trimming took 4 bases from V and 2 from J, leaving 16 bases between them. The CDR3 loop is CASSLPAQGHTDTQYF. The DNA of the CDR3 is TGTGCCAGCAGCCTCCCCGCACAGGGTCACACAGATACGCAGTATTTT.

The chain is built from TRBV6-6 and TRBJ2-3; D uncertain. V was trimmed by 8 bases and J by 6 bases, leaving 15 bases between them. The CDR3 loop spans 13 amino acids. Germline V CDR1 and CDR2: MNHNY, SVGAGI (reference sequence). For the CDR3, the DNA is TGTGCCAGCCGTGCCCCTACTCGTGATACGCAGTATTTT. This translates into CASRAPTRDTQYF.